The subject of this entry is one T cell receptor (beta chain). The repertoire was sequenced with immunoSEQ multiplex PCR; TCRdb's copy has only in-frame clones and lacks some. The data show around 19,000 clones, over 60% seen once. The CDR3 is made up of 15 amino acids. CDR1 and CDR2 from the germline V gene are SGDLS and YYNGEE. J gave up 8 bases and V 1 base, and 10 bases lay outside the gene matches. The data derive from a study of somatic mutations in cytotoxic T cells in rheumatoid arthritis. The chain couples TRBV9 to TRBJ1-2; 8 bases are a match to TRBD1. What was sequenced was CD8+ T cells sorted from blood. The TCR was taken from an adult with rheumatoid arthritis. CDR3 loop: CASSVPWDRQRGYTF. CDR3 nucleotides: TGTGCCAGCAGCGTACCCTGGGACAGGCAACGCGGCTACACCTTC.